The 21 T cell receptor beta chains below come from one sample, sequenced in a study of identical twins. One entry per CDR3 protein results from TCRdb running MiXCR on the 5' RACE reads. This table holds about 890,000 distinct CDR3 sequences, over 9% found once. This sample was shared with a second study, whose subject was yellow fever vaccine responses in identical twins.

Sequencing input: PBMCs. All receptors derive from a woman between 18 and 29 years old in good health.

CDR3 in amino acids: CASSWLGTGRDTQYF. The CDR3 nucleotides are TGCGCCAGCAGCTGGTTGGGGACAGGGCGAGATACGCAGTATTTT. The chain has TRBV5-1 and TRBJ2-3; 9 bases are a match to TRBD1. CDR1 SGHRS and CDR2 YFSETQ come from the germline V gene. The CDR3 extends over 15 amino acids. V was pared by 3 bases and J by 5 bases, with 7 bases of the junction left unmatched.

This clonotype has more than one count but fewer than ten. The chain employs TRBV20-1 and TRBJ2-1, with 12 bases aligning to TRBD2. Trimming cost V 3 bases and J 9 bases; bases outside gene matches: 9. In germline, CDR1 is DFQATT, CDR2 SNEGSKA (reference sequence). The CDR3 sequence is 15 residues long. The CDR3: CSARQASGRAGEQFF. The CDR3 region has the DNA TGCAGTGCTAGGCAGGCTAGCGGGAGGGCGGGTGAGCAGTTCTTC.

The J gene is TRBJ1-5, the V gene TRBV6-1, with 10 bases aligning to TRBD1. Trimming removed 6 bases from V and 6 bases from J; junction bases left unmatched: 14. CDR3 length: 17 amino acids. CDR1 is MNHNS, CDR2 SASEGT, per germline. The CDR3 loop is CASSPTPFGQGGQPQHF. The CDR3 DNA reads TGTGCCAGCAGCCCCACCCCTTTCGGACAGGGGGGTCAGCCCCAGCATTTT.

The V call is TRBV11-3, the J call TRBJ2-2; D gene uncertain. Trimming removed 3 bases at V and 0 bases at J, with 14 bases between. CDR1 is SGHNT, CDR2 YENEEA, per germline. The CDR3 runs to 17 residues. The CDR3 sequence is CASSFPDREPNTGELFF. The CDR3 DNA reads TGTGCCAGCAGCTTCCCGGACCGAGAACCGAACACCGGGGAGCTGTTTTTT. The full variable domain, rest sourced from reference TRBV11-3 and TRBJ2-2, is EAGVVQSPRYKIIEKKQPVAFWCNPISGHNTLYWYLQNLGQGPELLIRYENEEAVDDSQLPKDRFSAERLKGVDSTLKIQPAELGDSAVYLCASSFPDREPNTGELFFGEGSRLTVL.

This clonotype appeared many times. This CDR3 reads CASSSEGGALYEQYF. The CDR3 DNA sequence: TGTGCCAGCAGCTCCGAGGGTGGAGCACTCTACGAGCAGTACTTC. The chain joins TRBV7-9 to TRBJ2-7; TRBD2 is a possible D gene (5 bases). This CDR3 has 15 amino acids. Trimming cost V 4 bases and J 3 bases, with 16 bases left between them. Per the germline V gene, CDR1 is SEHNR and CDR2 is FQNEAQ (reference sequence).

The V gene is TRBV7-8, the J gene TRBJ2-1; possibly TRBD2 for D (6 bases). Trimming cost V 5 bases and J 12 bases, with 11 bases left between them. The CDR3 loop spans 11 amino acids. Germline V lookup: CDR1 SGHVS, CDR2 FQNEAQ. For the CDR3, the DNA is TGTGCCAGCAGCCCGGGGGTCTCGCAGTTCTTC. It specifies CASSPGVSQFF.

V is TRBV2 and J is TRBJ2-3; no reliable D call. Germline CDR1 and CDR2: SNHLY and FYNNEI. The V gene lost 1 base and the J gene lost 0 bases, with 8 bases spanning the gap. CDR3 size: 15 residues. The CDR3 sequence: CASSEGQRSTDTQYF. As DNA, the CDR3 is TGTGCCAGCAGTGAAGGGCAGCGCAGCACAGATACGCAGTATTTT.

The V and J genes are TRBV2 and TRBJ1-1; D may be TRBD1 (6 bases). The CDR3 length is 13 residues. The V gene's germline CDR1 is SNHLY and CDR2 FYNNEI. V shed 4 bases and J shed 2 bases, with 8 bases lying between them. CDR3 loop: CASSGDKNTEAFF. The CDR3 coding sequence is TGTGCCAGCAGTGGGGACAAAAACACTGAAGCTTTCTTT.

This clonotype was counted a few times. The CDR3 spells CASSYGGWTGELFF. In nucleotides, the CDR3 is TGTGCCAGCAGTTATGGGGGTTGGACCGGGGAGCTGTTTTTT. This sequence joins TRBV6-5 and TRBJ2-2, with D perhaps assigned TRBD1 or TRBD2 (5 bases each). Germline assignment: CDR1 MNHEY and CDR2 SVGAGI. Trimming removed 3 bases at V and 5 bases at J, with 10 bases between. The CDR3 runs to 14 residues.

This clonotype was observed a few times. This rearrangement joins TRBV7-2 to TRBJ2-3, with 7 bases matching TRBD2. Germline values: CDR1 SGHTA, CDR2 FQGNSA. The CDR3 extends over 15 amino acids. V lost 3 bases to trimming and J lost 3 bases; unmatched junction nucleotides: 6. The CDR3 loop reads CASSLLAERTDTQYF. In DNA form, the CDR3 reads TGTGCCAGCAGCTTGCTAGCGGAGCGGACAGATACGCAGTATTTT.

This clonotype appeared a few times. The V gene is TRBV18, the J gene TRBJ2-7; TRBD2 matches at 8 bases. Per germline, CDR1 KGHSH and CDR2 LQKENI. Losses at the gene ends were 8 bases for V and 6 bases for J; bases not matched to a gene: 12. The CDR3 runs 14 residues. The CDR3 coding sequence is TGTGCCAGCCACTCCGGGGGGGGCCGCGGCGAGCAGTACTTC. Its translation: CASHSGGGRGEQYF.

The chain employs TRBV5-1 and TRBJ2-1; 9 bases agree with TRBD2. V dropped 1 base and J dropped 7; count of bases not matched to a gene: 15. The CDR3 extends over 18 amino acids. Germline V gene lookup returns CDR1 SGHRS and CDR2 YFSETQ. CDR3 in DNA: TGCGCCAGCAGCTTGTCATTCGGCGGGGGGGCCGAGACGAATGAGCAGTTCTTC. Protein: CASSLSFGGGAETNEQFF.

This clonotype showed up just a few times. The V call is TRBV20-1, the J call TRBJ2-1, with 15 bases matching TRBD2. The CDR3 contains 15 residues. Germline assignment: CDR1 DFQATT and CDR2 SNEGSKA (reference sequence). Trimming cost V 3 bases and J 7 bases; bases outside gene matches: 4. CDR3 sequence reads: CSASRGTSGRNEQFF. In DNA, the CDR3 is TGCAGTGCTAGTAGGGGGACTAGCGGGAGGAATGAGCAGTTCTTC.

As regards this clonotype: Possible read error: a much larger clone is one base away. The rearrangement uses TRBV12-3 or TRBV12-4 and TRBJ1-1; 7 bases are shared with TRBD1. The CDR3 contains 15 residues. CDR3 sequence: CASSLTDRSNTVAFF. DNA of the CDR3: TGTGCCAGCAGTTTAACGGACAGGAGCAACACTGTAGCTTTCTTT.

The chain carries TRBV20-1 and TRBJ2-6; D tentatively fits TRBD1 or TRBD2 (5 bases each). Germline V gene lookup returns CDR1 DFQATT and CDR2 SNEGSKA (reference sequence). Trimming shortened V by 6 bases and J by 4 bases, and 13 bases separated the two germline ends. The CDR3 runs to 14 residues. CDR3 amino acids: CSAGGTPGANVLTF. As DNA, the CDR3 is TGCAGTGCGGGTGGGACCCCCGGGGCCAACGTCCTGACTTTC.

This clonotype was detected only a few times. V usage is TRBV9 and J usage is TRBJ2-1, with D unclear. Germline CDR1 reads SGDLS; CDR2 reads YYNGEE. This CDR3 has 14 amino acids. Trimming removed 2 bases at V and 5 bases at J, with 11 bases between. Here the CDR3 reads CASSVSWGNNEQFF. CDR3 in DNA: TGTGCCAGCAGCGTCAGTTGGGGTAACAATGAGCAGTTCTTC.

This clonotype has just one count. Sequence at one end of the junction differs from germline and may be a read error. CDR3 sequence (DNA): TGCAGCGTGAGACTAGCGGGTTTCACAGATATGCAGTATTTT. Its translation: CSVRLAGFTDMQYF. This sequence joins TRBV29-1 and TRBJ2-3; 10 bases fit TRBD2. From germline, CDR1 is SQVTM and CDR2 ANQGSEA. This CDR3 has 14 amino acids.

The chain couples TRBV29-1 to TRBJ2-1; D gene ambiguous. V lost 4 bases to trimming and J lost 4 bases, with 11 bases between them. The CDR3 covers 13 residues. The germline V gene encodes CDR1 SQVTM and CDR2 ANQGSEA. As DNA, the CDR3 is TGCAGCGTTGTCCCAGATAATTACAATGAGCAGTTCTTC. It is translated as CSVVPDNYNEQFF.

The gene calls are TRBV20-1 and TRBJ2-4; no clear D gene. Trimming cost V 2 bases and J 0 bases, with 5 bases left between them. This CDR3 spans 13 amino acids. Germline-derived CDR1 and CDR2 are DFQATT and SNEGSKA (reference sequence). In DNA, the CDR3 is TGCAGTGCTAGAAGCTCAGCCAAAAACATTCAGTACTTC. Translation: CSARSSAKNIQYF.

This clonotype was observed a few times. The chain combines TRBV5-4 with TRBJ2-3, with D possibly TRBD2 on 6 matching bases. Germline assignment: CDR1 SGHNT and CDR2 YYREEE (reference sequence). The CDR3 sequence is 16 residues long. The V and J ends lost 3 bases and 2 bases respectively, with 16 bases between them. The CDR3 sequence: CASSSRDSQTTDTQYF. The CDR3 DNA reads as TGTGCCAGCAGCTCACGGGACTCCCAGACCACAGATACGCAGTATTTT.

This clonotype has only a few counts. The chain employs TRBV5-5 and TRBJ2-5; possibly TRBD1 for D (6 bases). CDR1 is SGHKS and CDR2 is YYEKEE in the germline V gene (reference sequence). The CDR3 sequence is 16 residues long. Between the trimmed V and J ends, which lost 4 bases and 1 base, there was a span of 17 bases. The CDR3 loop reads CASSEGWDMSQETQYF. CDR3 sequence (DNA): TGTGCCAGCAGCGAGGGTTGGGACATGAGCCAAGAGACCCAGTACTTC.